Listed below are T cell receptor beta chains from one sample, sequenced in a study of blood T cell repertoires in COVID-19. The repertoire was sequenced with immunoSEQ multiplex PCR; TCRdb's copy has only in-frame clones and lacks some. The table includes approximately 70,000 clones, just over 85% detected once. The sample was peripheral blood. These receptors originate from a man between 65 and 85 years old with active or convalescent COVID-19. Each CDR3 is given with its conserved first and last residue. The order of the fields is V gene, J gene, D gene, CDR3 protein. The D gene is left open where the match is weak.

TRBV28	TRBJ1-2	TRBD1	CASSLFSGTAIYGYTF
TRBV2	TRBJ2-5	TRBD1	CASSSATGRQETQYF
TRBV6-2/TRBV6-3	TRBJ2-4	TRBD1	CASSSSGTGQFQYF
TRBV30	TRBJ2-2	NA	CAWSVLGANTGELFF
TRBV11-2	TRBJ1-6	TRBD1	CASSSLTGSYSPLHF
TRBV7-9	TRBJ2-1	TRBD2	CASSSRTSWPYEQFF
TRBV27	TRBJ2-2	NA	CASSFRARGTGELFF
TRBV19	TRBJ2-2	NA	CASTPPTVGTGELFF
TRBV10-3	TRBJ2-1	TRBD2	CAISRTSGQGEFF
TRBV5-4	TRBJ2-2	TRBD1	CASSALDRGNTGELFF
TRBV4-3	TRBJ2-7	NA	CASSQDLAATDTPYEQYF
TRBV7-9	TRBJ1-2	NA	CASSLEEYGYTF
TRBV2	TRBJ2-2	TRBD2	CASSGGLAGEWTGELFF
TRBV15	TRBJ2-7	NA	CATSRATVYEQYF
TRBV7-9	TRBJ2-2	TRBD2	CASSPGLAGAVGELFF
TRBV5-4	TRBJ2-2	TRBD1	CASSLAGQMTGELFF
TRBV4-1	TRBJ1-5	TRBD1	CASSQVGGQGNQPQHF
TRBV7-9	TRBJ1-5	NA	CASSLLGGNQPQHF
TRBV19	TRBJ1-4	NA	CASSIGGEQKLFF
TRBV28	TRBJ2-7	TRBD1	CASNPPRTGGTEQYF
TRBV30	TRBJ2-3	TRBD2	CAWSLGLAGGGDTQYF
TRBV5-1	TRBJ2-3	TRBD1	CASSLFRGSDTQYF
TRBV6-2/TRBV6-3	TRBJ2-3	TRBD2	CASSYSGISTDTQYF
TRBV28	TRBJ2-6	NA	CASSLGASGANVLTF
TRBV12-3/TRBV12-4	TRBJ1-1	NA	CASRRGTGTEAFF
TRBV5-8	TRBJ1-1	TRBD1	CASRPLMGQGRNTEAFF
TRBV7-2	TRBJ1-5	NA	CASSLYAVSNQPQHF
TRBV2	TRBJ2-7	NA	CASSGGALEQYF
TRBV7-2	TRBJ1-1	TRBD1	CASSLGQTGGPKNTEAFF
TRBV18	TRBJ1-1	TRBD1	CASSPSRGRGVVAEAFF
TRBV3-1/TRBV3-2	TRBJ1-1	NA	CASSQERVSGTEAFF
TRBV2	TRBJ2-1	NA	CASIENGGNEQFF
TRBV6-6	TRBJ1-1	NA	CASSLTVNTEAFF
TRBV19	TRBJ1-2	NA	CASTSGQFGGYTF
TRBV28	TRBJ1-6	NA	CASSPGGSNSPLHF
TRBV5-6	TRBJ1-1	NA	CASSLGSMNTEAFF
TRBV28	TRBJ1-1	TRBD1	CASSPPGQGNTEAFF
TRBV4-1	TRBJ1-5	TRBD1	CASRQGTGGAYSNQPQHF
TRBV9	TRBJ2-2	TRBD2	CASSPQASGLHTGELFF
TRBV5-8	TRBJ1-1	NA	CASSPSWAQGRRGNTEAFF
TRBV6-5	TRBJ2-2	NA	CASTTTNTGELFF
TRBV18	TRBJ1-6	NA	CASSPQGDSPLHF
TRBV28	TRBJ1-1	NA	CASSLTGFGSSTEAFF
TRBV4-1	TRBJ2-1	TRBD2	CASSLRSGSNEQFF
TRBV19	TRBJ1-1	NA	CASSIAGGLNTEAFF